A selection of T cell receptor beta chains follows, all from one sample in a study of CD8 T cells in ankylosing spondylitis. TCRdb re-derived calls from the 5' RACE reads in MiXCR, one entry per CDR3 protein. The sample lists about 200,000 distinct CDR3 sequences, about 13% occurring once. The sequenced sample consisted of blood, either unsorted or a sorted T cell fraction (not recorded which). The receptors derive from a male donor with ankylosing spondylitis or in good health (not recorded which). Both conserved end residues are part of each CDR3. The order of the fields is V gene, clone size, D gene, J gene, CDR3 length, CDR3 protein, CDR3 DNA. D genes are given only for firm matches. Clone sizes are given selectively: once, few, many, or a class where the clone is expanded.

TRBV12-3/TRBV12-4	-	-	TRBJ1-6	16	CASSYDRRAYNSPLHF	TGTGCCAGCAGTTATGACAGGAGAGCCTATAATTCACCCCTCCACTTT
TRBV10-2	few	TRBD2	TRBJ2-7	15	CASSELASGSYEQYF	TGCGCCAGCAGTGAGTTGGCTAGCGGGAGTTACGAGCAGTACTTC
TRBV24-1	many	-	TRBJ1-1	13	CATSDRTGTEAFF	TGTGCCACCAGTGATAGAACAGGGACTGAAGCTTTCTTT
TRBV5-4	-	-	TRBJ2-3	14	CASSPSLGADTQYF	TGTGCCAGCTCACCTTCTCTCGGCGCAGATACGCAGTATTTT
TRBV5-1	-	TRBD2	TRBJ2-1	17	CASSLVPGGRSYNEQFF	TGCGCCAGCAGCTTGGTTCCCGGGGGGAGGTCCTACAATGAGCAGTTCTTC
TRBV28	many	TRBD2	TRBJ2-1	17	CASSNPGLAGGHNEQFF	TGTGCCAGCAGTAACCCCGGACTAGCGGGGGGTCACAATGAGCAGTTCTTC
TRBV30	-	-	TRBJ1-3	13	CAWSAFSGNTIYF	TGTGCCTGGAGTGCCTTCTCTGGAAACACCATATATTTT
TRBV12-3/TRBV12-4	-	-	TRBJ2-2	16	CASSLGASANTGELFF	TGTGCCAGCAGTTTAGGGGCTAGCGCGAACACCGGGGAGCTGTTTTTT
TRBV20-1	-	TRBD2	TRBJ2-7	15	CSALSGTSGSYEQYF	TGCAGTGCCCTATCCGGGACTAGCGGGAGCTACGAGCAGTACTTC
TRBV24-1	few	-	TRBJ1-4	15	CATSSPGATNEKLFF	TGTGCCACCAGTTCCCCGGGAGCAACTAATGAAAAACTGTTTTTT
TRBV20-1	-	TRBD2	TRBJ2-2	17	CSAKSTSGTPNTGELFF	TGCAGTGCCAAATCTACTAGCGGGACCCCGAACACCGGGGAGCTGTTTTTT
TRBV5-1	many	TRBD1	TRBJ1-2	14	CASSLAQGADGYTF	TGCGCCAGCAGCTTGGCTCAGGGGGCCGATGGCTACACCTTC
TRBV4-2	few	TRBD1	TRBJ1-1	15	CASSALQGMNTEAFF	TGTGCCAGCAGCGCGTTACAGGGGATGAACACTGAAGCTTTCTTT
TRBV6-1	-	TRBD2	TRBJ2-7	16	CASSETRLAGVDEQYF	TGTGCCAGCAGTGAAACAAGGCTAGCGGGAGTAGACGAGCAGTACTTC
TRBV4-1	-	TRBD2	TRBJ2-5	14	CASSQVAGRETQYF	TGCGCCAGCAGCCAAGTAGCGGGGCGAGAGACCCAGTACTTC
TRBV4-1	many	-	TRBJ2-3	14	CASSQPASTDTQYF	TGCGCCAGCAGCCAACCAGCGTCGACAGATACGCAGTATTTT
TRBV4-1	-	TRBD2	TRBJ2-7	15	CASSQDGASGYEQYF	TGCGCCAGCAGCCAAGACGGGGCTAGCGGCTACGAGCAGTACTTC
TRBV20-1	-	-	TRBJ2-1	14	CSADSGSSYNEQFF	TGCAGTGCCGATTCCGGGAGCTCCTACAATGAGCAGTTCTTC
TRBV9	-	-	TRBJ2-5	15	CASSGEQGGSETQYF	TGTGCCAGCAGCGGGGAACAGGGCGGTTCGGAGACCCAGTACTTC
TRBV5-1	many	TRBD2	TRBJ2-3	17	CASSQGLAGVPTDTQYF	TGCGCCAGCAGCCAGGGACTAGCGGGGGTCCCCACAGATACGCAGTATTTT
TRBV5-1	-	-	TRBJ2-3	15	CASSLAQTSTDTQYF	TGCGCCAGCAGCTTGGCACAAACTAGCACAGATACGCAGTATTTT
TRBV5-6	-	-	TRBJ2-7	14	CASSYGGLEVEQYF	TGTGCCAGCAGCTACGGGGGGCTGGAGGTCGAGCAGTACTTC
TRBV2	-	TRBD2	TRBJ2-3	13	CASRSGGANTQYF	TGTGCCAGCAGGAGCGGGGGGGCAAATACGCAGTATTTT
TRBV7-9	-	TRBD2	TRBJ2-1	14	CASLAGGPGSEQFF	TGTGCCAGTTTAGCGGGAGGGCCGGGTAGTGAGCAGTTCTTC
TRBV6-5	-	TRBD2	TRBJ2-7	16	CASSYEASGSSYEQYF	TGTGCCAGCAGTTACGAGGCTAGCGGGAGTTCCTACGAGCAGTACTTC
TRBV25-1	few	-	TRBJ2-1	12	CASSEYGLGQFF	TGTGCCAGCAGTGAATATGGGCTAGGGCAGTTCTTC
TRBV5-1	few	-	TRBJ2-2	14	CASRPPLNTGELFF	TGCGCCAGCAGACCCCCCTTGAACACCGGGGAGCTGTTTTTT
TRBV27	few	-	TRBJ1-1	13	CASSLLARTEAFF	TGTGCCAGCAGTTTGTTAGCCAGGACTGAAGCTTTCTTT
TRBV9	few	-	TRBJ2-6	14	CASSGPGGANVLTF	TGTGCCAGCAGCGGGCCGGGTGGGGCCAACGTCCTGACTTTC
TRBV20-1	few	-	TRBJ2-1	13	CSAIRGTYNEQFF	TGCAGTGCCATTAGAGGGACCTACAATGAGCAGTTCTTC
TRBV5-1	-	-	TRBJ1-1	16	CASSPPGTRVISEAFF	TGCGCCAGCAGCCCACCCGGGACACGGGTAATCTCTGAAGCTTTCTTT
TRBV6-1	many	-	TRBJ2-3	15	CASSEAGLPTDTQYF	TGTGCCAGCAGTGAAGCCGGACTACCCACAGATACGCAGTATTTT
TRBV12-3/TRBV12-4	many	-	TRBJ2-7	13	CASGPGASYEQYF	TGTGCCAGCGGTCCAGGCGCCTCCTACGAGCAGTACTTC
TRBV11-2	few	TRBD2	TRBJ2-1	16	CASSWAGGGTRMEQFF	TGTGCCAGCAGCTGGGCGGGGGGGGGCACGCGTATGGAGCAGTTCTTC
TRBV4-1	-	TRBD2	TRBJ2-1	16	CASSQDWTSSYNEQFF	TGCGCCAGCAGCCAAGATTGGACTAGCTCCTACAATGAGCAGTTCTTC
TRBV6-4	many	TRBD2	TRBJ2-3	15	CASSDLAGGTDTQYF	TGTGCCAGCAGTGACTTAGCGGGGGGCACAGATACGCAGTATTTT
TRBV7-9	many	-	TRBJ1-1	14	CASSTRDGNTEAFF	TGTGCCAGCAGCACCCGGGACGGGAACACTGAAGCTTTCTTT
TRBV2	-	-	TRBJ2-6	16	CASREGRSSGANVLTF	TGTGCCAGCAGGGAAGGACGGAGCTCTGGGGCCAACGTCCTGACTTTC
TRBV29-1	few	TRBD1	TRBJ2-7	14	CSAARPGQGVEQYF	TGCAGCGCCGCCCGGCCGGGACAGGGCGTCGAGCAGTACTTC
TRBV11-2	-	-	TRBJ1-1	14	CASSLNGGYTEAFF	TGTGCCAGCAGCTTAAATGGGGGATACACTGAAGCTTTCTTT
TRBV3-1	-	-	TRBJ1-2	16	CASSQTWNGGLNGYTF	TGTGCCAGCAGCCAAACCTGGAACGGCGGTTTAAATGGCTACACCTTC
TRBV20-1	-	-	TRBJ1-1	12	CSARSRQAEAFF	TGCAGTGCTAGATCCCGCCAGGCGGAAGCTTTCTTT
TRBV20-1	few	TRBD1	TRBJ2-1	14	CSALDRGRYNEQFF	TGCAGTGCTCTTGACAGGGGGCGTTACAATGAGCAGTTCTTC
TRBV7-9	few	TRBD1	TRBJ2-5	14	CASSLGGQQETQYF	TGTGCCAGCAGCTTAGGGGGACAGCAAGAGACCCAGTACTTC
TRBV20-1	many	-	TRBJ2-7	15	CSAPRAGTTSYEQYF	TGCAGTGCTCCTCGCGCGGGCACAACCTCCTACGAGCAGTACTTC
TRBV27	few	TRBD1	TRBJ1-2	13	CASSARTGYGYTF	TGTGCCAGCAGTGCCAGGACAGGGTATGGCTACACCTTC
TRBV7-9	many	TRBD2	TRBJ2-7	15	CASRLSGRVTYEQYF	TGTGCCAGCAGACTAAGCGGGAGGGTTACCTACGAGCAGTACTTC
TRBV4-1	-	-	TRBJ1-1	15	CASSQGRQSITEAFF	TGCGCCAGCAGCCAAGGAAGACAGTCTATAACTGAAGCTTTCTTT